This T cell receptor beta chain was observed in a study of cytomegalovirus exposure and HLA in healthy donors. The PCR contained 60 Vbeta and 13 Jbeta primers. Using immunoSEQ multiplex PCR, the repertoire was profiled, and TCRdb retains in-frame clones only, with some absent. The sample lists 100,000 to 120,000 clones; nearly 80% were seen once. CDR3 length equals 15 residues. V lost 5 bases to trimming and J lost 9 bases, with 20 bases between them. Germline CDR1 and CDR2: LNHDA and SQIVND (reference sequence). Only a few counts were recorded for this clone. In nominal health when sampled, donors likely had unrecorded immune exposures nonetheless.

This chain uses TRBV19 with TRBJ2-1, with D maybe TRBD1 (5 bases). What was sequenced was PBMCs. This TCR came from a young man in good health and CMV-seronegative. The CDR3 nucleotides are TGTGCCAGTAGTGGATCGGCAGGGATGTCGGTTGAGCAGTTCTTC. It codes for CASSGSAGMSVEQFF.